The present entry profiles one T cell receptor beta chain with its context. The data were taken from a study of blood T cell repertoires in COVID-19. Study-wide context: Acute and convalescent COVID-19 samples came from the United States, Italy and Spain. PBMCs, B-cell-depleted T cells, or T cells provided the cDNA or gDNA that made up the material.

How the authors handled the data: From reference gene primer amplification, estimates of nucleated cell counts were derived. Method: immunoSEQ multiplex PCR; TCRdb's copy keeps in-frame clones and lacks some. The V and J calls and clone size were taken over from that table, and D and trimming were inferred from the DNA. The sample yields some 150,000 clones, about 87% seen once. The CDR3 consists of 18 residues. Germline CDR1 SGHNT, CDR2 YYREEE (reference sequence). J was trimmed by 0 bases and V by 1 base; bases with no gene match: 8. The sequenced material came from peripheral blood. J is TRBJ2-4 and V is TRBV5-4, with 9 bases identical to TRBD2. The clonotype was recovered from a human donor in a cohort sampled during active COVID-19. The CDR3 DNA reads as TGTGCCAGCAGCTTGTCAAGCGGGAGGAGGCTAGCCAAAAACATTCAGTACTTC. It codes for CASSLSSGRRLAKNIQYF.